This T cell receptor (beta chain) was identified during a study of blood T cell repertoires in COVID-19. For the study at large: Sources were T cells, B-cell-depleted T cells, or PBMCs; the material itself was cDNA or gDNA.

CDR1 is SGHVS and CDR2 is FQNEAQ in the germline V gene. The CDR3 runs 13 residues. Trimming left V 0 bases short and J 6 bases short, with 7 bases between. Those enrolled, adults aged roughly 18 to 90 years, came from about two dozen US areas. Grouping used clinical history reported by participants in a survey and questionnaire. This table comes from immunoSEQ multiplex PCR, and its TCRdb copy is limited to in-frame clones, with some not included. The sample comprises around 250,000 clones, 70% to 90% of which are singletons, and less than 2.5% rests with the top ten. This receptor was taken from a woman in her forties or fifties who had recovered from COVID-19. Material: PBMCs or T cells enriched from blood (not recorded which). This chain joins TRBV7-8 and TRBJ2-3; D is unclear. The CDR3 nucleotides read TGTGCCAGCAGCTTAGCGCAAGAGGATACGCAGTATTTT. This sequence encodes CASSLAQEDTQYF.